This T cell receptor beta chain was sequenced during a study of blood T cell repertoires in COVID-19. Study-wide context: T cells, B-cell-depleted T cells, or PBMCs supplied cDNA or gDNA.

TCRdb's table, derived via immunoSEQ multiplex PCR, lists solely in-frame clones and lacks some. The sample has around 18,000 clones; 77% are singletons. The CDR3 length is 11 residues. Germline values: CDR1 SQVTM, CDR2 ANQGSEA. The V end was cut by 7 bases, the J end by 10 bases, with 16 bases between. Sequenced material: peripheral blood. V and J are TRBV29-1 and TRBJ1-1; perhaps TRBD1 as D (5 bases). The source is a man between 65 and 85 years old with COVID-19, enrolled during active disease. The chain's CDR3 is CSGGTALGAFF. The CDR3, as DNA: TGCAGCGGCGGGACCGCCCTGGGAGCTTTCTTT.